Listed here are 30 T cell receptor beta chains from one sample, sequenced in a study of CD8 T cell repertoires and HIV-1 epitope variants. These receptors' targets are unknown. Data came from immunoSEQ multiplex PCR; TCRdb stores just in-frame clones and leaves some out. The repertoire includes around 5,300 clones, around 63% of them detected once, and 40% to 55% sits in the top ten. Sequencing input: cultured CD8+ T cells derived from PBMCs. Source of these receptors: a male donor with HIV.

V usage is TRBV19 and J usage is TRBJ1-4; perhaps TRBD1 as D (6 bases). Trimming took 4 bases from V and 5 from J, leaving 14 bases between them. The CDR3 spans 15 residues. The V gene's germline CDR1 is LNHDA and CDR2 SQIVND (reference sequence). In nucleotides, the CDR3 is TGTGCCAGTAGTACTTACCGGGACATCAATGAAAAACTGTTTTTT. Translating gives CASSTYRDINEKLFF.

This rearrangement joins TRBV5-4 to TRBJ2-2, with D possibly matching TRBD2 (5 bases). The CDR3 totals 14 residues. Trimming took 0 bases from V and 5 from J, leaving 8 bases between them. The germline CDR1 and CDR2 sequences are SGHNT and YYREEE (reference sequence). The CDR3, as DNA: TGTGCCAGCAGCTTGGCCACGGGGACCGGGGAGCTGTTTTTT. Residues: CASSLATGTGELFF.

Here the CDR3 DNA reads TGTGCCAGCAGTCGACCCGGGGGTCAGCCCCAGCATTTT. Residues: CASSRPGGQPQHF. The rearrangement joins TRBV6-5 to TRBJ1-5, with D maybe TRBD1 (5 bases). The V and J ends lost 5 bases and 6 bases respectively, with 11 bases between them. Germline CDR1 MNHEY, CDR2 SVGAGI. The CDR3 extends over 13 amino acids.

This rearrangement joins TRBV30 to TRBJ2-7; no definite D call. CDR3 length: 11 amino acids. Germline V gives CDR1 GTSNPN, CDR2 SVGIG (reference sequence). V lost 4 bases and J 4 bases, leaving 8 bases between the germline ends. The chain's CDR3 is CAWTREYEQYF. The CDR3 nucleotides read TGTGCCTGGACTAGGGAATACGAGCAGTACTTC.

V is TRBV28 and J is TRBJ2-3; TRBD2 matches at 8 bases. The CDR3 is made up of 15 amino acids. Germline trimming cut 1 base from V and 5 bases from J; bases unmatched to any gene: 5. The germline CDR1 and CDR2 sequences are MDHEN and SYDVKM. CDR3: CASSLFAGGVDTQYF. The CDR3 nucleotides are TGTGCCAGCAGTTTATTCGCGGGAGGTGTAGATACGCAGTATTTT.

A few counts support this clone. The chain links TRBV6-5 to TRBJ2-3; D possibly corresponds to TRBD2 (5 bases). Germline V gene lookup returns CDR1 MNHEY and CDR2 SVGAGI. V was cut by 5 bases and J by 8 bases, with 17 bases left in between. The CDR3 is 14 residues long. The CDR3 nucleotides are TGTGCCAGCAGTCCTGGACTGAGAGACGGTACGCAGTATTTT. Its protein is CASSPGLRDGTQYF.

The V gene is TRBV10-3, the J gene TRBJ2-2; 7 bases line up with TRBD1. Germline V gene lookup returns CDR1 ENHRY and CDR2 SYGVKD. The junction had 11 bases not matched to a gene; V was cut back by 5 bases and J by 2 bases. The CDR3 consists of 17 residues. The CDR3 DNA reads as TGTGCCATCAGTCTACAGGGGTCAGTTATCAACACCGGGGAGCTGTTTTTT. This encodes CAISLQGSVINTGELFF.

V usage is TRBV6-4 and J usage is TRBJ2-3, with 8 bases lining up with TRBD2. V shed 2 bases, J shed 0 bases, and the junction held 1 base outside the gene matches. CDR1 and CDR2 (germline): MRHNA, SNTAGT. CDR3 length: 15 residues. The CDR3 sequence: CASSDASGSTDTQYF. The CDR3 region has the DNA TGTGCCAGCAGTGACGCTAGCGGGAGCACAGATACGCAGTATTTT.

The genes are TRBV28 and TRBJ1-2; TRBD1 matches at 7 bases. CDR1 and CDR2 (germline): MDHEN, SYDVKM. The CDR3 is made up of 14 amino acids. With 5 bases clipped from V and 3 bases from J, the junction kept 6 bases outside the gene matches. For the CDR3, the DNA is TGTGCCAGCAGTCCCCAACAGGGGTACTATGGCTACACCTTC. This gives the protein CASSPQQGYYGYTF.

This chain links TRBV10-3 with TRBJ1-1; D is undetermined. CDR1 and CDR2 (germline): ENHRY, SYGVKD. The CDR3 extends over 12 amino acids. With 6 bases removed from V and 0 bases from J, the gap between germline ends came to 5 bases. The CDR3 loop reads CAISPMNTEAFF. The CDR3 DNA sequence: TGTGCCATCAGCCCAATGAACACTGAAGCTTTCTTT.

This rearrangement joins TRBV25-1 to TRBJ1-5; D gene uncertain. The germline gives CDR1 MGHDK, CDR2 SYGVNS. The CDR3 loop spans 15 amino acids. With 3 bases removed from V and 0 bases from J, the gap between germline ends came to 9 bases. In DNA, the CDR3 is TGTGCCAGCAGTGAGGGAGTAGGTAGCAATCAGCCCCAGCATTTT. Its translation: CASSEGVGSNQPQHF. The full variable domain, completed using reference TRBV25-1 and TRBJ1-5, is EADIYQTPRYLVIGTGKKITLECSQTMGHDKMYWYQQDPGMELHLIHYSYGVNSTEKGDLSSESTVSRIRTEHFPLTLESARPSHTSQYLCASSEGVGSNQPQHFGDGTRLSIL.

This clone was picked up a small number of times. This chain uses TRBV10-2 with TRBJ2-7, with 8 positions matching TRBD1. Germline V gene data show CDR1 as WSHSY and CDR2 as SAAADI. The trim removed 6 bases at V and 1 base at J, leaving 8 bases unmatched. There are 15 residues in the CDR3. The DNA of the CDR3 is TGCGCCAGCAGCGACTGGACAGGGAATTCCTACGAGCAGTACTTC. Protein product: CASSDWTGNSYEQYF.

The chain is built from TRBV30 and TRBJ2-5; D is ambiguous. The CDR3 consists of 12 residues. Trimming left V 1 base short and J 5 bases short, with 8 bases between. Per germline, CDR1 GTSNPN and CDR2 SVGIG (reference sequence). The CDR3 region is CAWSAVRETQYF. The CDR3 bases are TGTGCCTGGAGTGCGGTCCGGGAGACCCAGTACTTC.

V is TRBV7-9 and J is TRBJ2-1; 10 positions agree with TRBD2. The V and J ends lost 5 bases and 3 bases, in that order; junction bases with no gene match: 7. Germline V gene data show CDR1 as SEHNR and CDR2 as FQNEAQ (reference sequence). The CDR3 is 16 residues long. In nucleotides, the CDR3 is TGTGCCAGCAGCCCAAGGACTAGCGGTTACTACAATGAGCAGTTCTTC. Translating it yields CASSPRTSGYYNEQFF. The full variable domain, its missing parts supplied by reference TRBV7-9 and TRBJ2-1, is DTGVSQNPRHKITKRGQNVTFRCDPISEHNRLYWYRQTLGQGPEFLTYFQNEAQLEKSRLLSDRFSAERPKGSFSTLEIQRTEQGDSAMYLCASSPRTSGYYNEQFFGPGTRLTVL.

The chain combines TRBV9 with TRBJ2-3, with D perhaps TRBD2 (7 bases). The CDR3 is 16 amino acids. Germline V gives CDR1 SGDLS, CDR2 YYNGEE. V shed 0 bases and J shed 0 bases, with 11 bases lying between them. The CDR3 protein is CASSVGGGASTDTQYF. In nucleotides, the CDR3 is TGTGCCAGCAGCGTAGGAGGGGGGGCTAGCACAGATACGCAGTATTTT.

This clone was picked up a small number of times. The chain carries TRBV4-2 and TRBJ2-7, with D possibly matching TRBD1 (5 bases). CDR3 length equals 14 residues. With 1 base removed from V and 0 bases from J, the gap between germline ends came to 7 bases. The germline V gene encodes CDR1 LGHNA and CDR2 YNFKEQ. DNA for the CDR3: TGTGCCAGCAGCCAAGGGGGCAGCTCCTACGAGCAGTACTTC. This sequence encodes CASSQGGSSYEQYF.

This chain links TRBV11-2 with TRBJ1-4; 8 nucleotides agree with TRBD1. The germline V gene has CDR1 SGHAT and CDR2 FQNNGV. Trimming cost V 5 bases and J 7 bases; bases outside gene matches: 3. The CDR3 has 13 amino acids. Written as DNA, the CDR3 is TGTGCCAGCAGCCAGGGGGCAAGTGAAAAACTGTTTTTT. It specifies CASSQGASEKLFF.

CDR3 DNA sequence: TGTGCCAGCAGTTACGGGACAGAGGAGGGCTATGGCTACACCTTC. This encodes CASSYGTEEGYGYTF. This chain joins TRBV28 and TRBJ1-2, with 7 bases identical to TRBD1. Germline-derived CDR1 and CDR2 are MDHEN and SYDVKM. Trimming removed 4 bases from V and 4 bases from J; junction bases left unmatched: 9. The CDR3 length is 15 residues.

The chain joins TRBV10-3 to TRBJ2-2; D unclear. CDR3 length: 14 amino acids. Trimming removed 7 bases at V and 2 bases at J, with 11 bases between. The germline V gene has CDR1 ENHRY and CDR2 SYGVKD. The CDR3 DNA sequence: TGTGCCATCAATGCAGGCGAAAACACCGGGGAGCTGTTTTTT. Translating gives CAINAGENTGELFF.

V gene TRBV27 combines with J gene TRBJ2-2; TRBD2 matches 12 bases. V lost 3 bases and J lost 3; bases outside the gene matches: 5. CDR3 length equals 17 residues. Per the germline V gene, CDR1 is MNHEY and CDR2 is SMNVEV (reference sequence). CDR3 residues: CASSFLAGGEDTGELFF. DNA for the CDR3: TGTGCCAGCAGTTTTCTAGCGGGAGGGGAGGACACCGGGGAGCTGTTTTTT.

The rearrangement uses TRBV29-1 and TRBJ2-2; D may match TRBD1 or TRBD2 (5 bases each). V was trimmed by 0 bases and J by 7 bases, leaving 12 bases between them. The CDR3 length is 14 residues. From germline, CDR1 is SQVTM and CDR2 ANQGSEA. The CDR3 coding sequence is TGCAGCGTTGAAGATTCGGCAGGGAGCGGGGAGCTGTTTTTT. It is translated as CSVEDSAGSGELFF.

The chain recombines TRBV28 with TRBJ2-2; D unresolved. Per the germline V gene, CDR1 is MDHEN and CDR2 is SYDVKM. The length of the CDR3 is 12 residues. Trimming cost V 8 bases and J 6 bases, with 10 bases left between them. The CDR3 region has the DNA TGTGCCAGCGGGTTGTCTGCCGGGGAGCTGTTTTTT. Protein: CASGLSAGELFF.

In this sample, this clone is large (0.1 to 1%). Within the sample, other DNA sequences also encode this same CDR3. CDR3 region: CASSPSYSNQPQHF. CDR3 bases: TGTGCCAGCAGCCCGAGCTATAGCAATCAGCCCCAGCATTTT. This chain joins TRBV7-9 and TRBJ1-5; D call uncertain. CDR3 length equals 14 residues. The germline V gene has CDR1 SEHNR and CDR2 FQNEAQ (reference sequence). The V end lost 5 bases, the J end lost 0 bases, and 8 bases lay between the germline ends.

In its sample, this clone was seen a few times. The V call is TRBV11-1, the J call TRBJ1-2; D is possibly TRBD1 (5 bases). Trimming took 5 bases from V and 3 from J, leaving 13 bases between them. This CDR3 comprises 14 residues. Germline loops: CDR1 SGHAT, CDR2 FQDESV (reference sequence). Here the CDR3 reads CASSPGTSDYGYTF. The CDR3 bases are TGTGCCAGCAGCCCTGGGACTTCTGACTATGGCTACACCTTC.

This clone was counted between two and nine times. The J gene is TRBJ1-2, the V gene TRBV2; D is perhaps TRBD1 (5 bases). CDR1 is SNHLY and CDR2 is FYNNEI in the germline V gene. CDR3 size: 11 residues. Trimming pared 8 bases from V and 10 bases from J, leaving 14 bases between. CDR3 DNA: TGTGCCAGCGCTGCGGACACCACCTACACCTTC. This sequence encodes CASAADTTYTF.

In its sample, this clone is large (0.1 to 1%). The V gene is TRBV14, the J gene TRBJ1-1, with 7 bases lining up with TRBD1. With 3 bases clipped from V and 11 bases from J, the junction kept 3 bases outside the gene matches. This CDR3 contains 11 residues. Germline values: CDR1 SGHDN, CDR2 FVKESK. Here the CDR3 reads CASSQSGGAFF. The CDR3 DNA reads TGTGCCAGCAGCCAGTCAGGGGGGGCTTTCTTT.

V usage is TRBV19 and J usage is TRBJ2-7; 9 positions match TRBD1. With 4 bases clipped from V and 0 bases from J, the junction kept 7 bases outside the gene matches. The germline V gene has CDR1 LNHDA and CDR2 SQIVND (reference sequence). The CDR3 contains 16 residues. The DNA for the CDR3 is TGTGCCAGTAGTACTTCCGGGACAGGGTCCTCCTACGAGCAGTACTTC. It translates to CASSTSGTGSSYEQYF.

This chain joins TRBV11-3 and TRBJ2-1; possibly TRBD2 for D (6 bases). The CDR3 is 14 residues long. Germline V gene sequence: CDR1 SGHNT, CDR2 YENEEA. Deletions cut 5 bases from V and 10 bases from J, with 18 bases between. CDR3 sequence: CASSATSLQGEQFF. The CDR3 nucleotides are TGTGCCAGCAGCGCTACTAGCCTACAAGGAGAGCAGTTCTTC.

The rearrangement joins TRBV2 to TRBJ2-4; TRBD1 or TRBD2 may be the D gene (5 bases each). CDR1 SNHLY and CDR2 FYNNEI come from the germline V gene. The germline V and J ends were trimmed by 4 bases and 5 bases, with 9 bases remaining between them. The CDR3 runs 13 residues. CDR3 bases: TGTGCCAGCAGTGCGGGACCTGAAAACATTCAGTACTTC. Residues: CASSAGPENIQYF.

V and J are TRBV6-4 and TRBJ2-1; 10 bases agree with TRBD2. This CDR3 region has 14 residues. Germline V gene sequence: CDR1 MRHNA, CDR2 SNTAGT. V trimming: 3 bases; J trimming: 6 bases; junction bases outside the gene matches: 2. The CDR3 region is CASSEAGGPNEQFF. The CDR3 DNA is TGTGCCAGCAGTGAAGCGGGGGGGCCCAATGAGCAGTTCTTC.